The rows below give T cell receptor beta chains drawn from one sample of a study of cytomegalovirus exposure and HLA in healthy donors. Sequencing used immunoSEQ multiplex PCR; TCRdb keeps in-frame clones, though not all of them. The sample yields some 110,000 clones, around 70% seen once. The sequencing input was PBMCs. All receptors derive from a woman in her forties or fifties in good health and CMV-seropositive. Both conserved end residues are part of each CDR3. A D gene is named only where the DNA matches it firmly. Rows give clone size only sometimes, using once, few, many, or a class for an expanded clone.

clone size: once
D gene: NA
V gene: TRBV6-6
J gene: TRBJ1-5
CDR3 protein: CASSPTDSNQPQHF
CDR3 DNA: TGTGCCAGCAGTCCGACAGATAGCAATCAGCCCCAGCATTTT

clone size: NA
D gene: TRBD1
V gene: TRBV30
J gene: TRBJ1-1
CDR3 protein: CAWSLPGTVNTEAFF
CDR3 DNA: TGTGCCTGGAGTCTCCCCGGGACAGTTAACACTGAAGCTTTCTTT

clone size: NA
D gene: TRBD1
V gene: TRBV11-2
J gene: TRBJ1-5
CDR3 protein: CASSLLAGQGAHQPQHF
CDR3 DNA: TGTGCCAGCAGCTTACTGGCCGGACAGGGGGCACATCAGCCCCAGCATTTT

clone size: NA
D gene: TRBD2
V gene: TRBV5-1
J gene: TRBJ2-7
CDR3 protein: CASSPLAGGNNEQYF
CDR3 DNA: TGCGCCAGCAGCCCACTAGCGGGAGGAAACAACGAGCAGTACTTC

clone size: NA
D gene: TRBD1
V gene: TRBV28
J gene: TRBJ2-7
CDR3 protein: CASTSGTAEIEQYF
CDR3 DNA: TGTGCCAGCACCTCCGGGACAGCTGAGATCGAGCAGTACTTC

clone size: few
D gene: TRBD2
V gene: TRBV9
J gene: TRBJ2-7
CDR3 protein: CASSVVLASSYEQYF
CDR3 DNA: TGTGCCAGCAGCGTAGTACTAGCGAGCTCCTACGAGCAGTACTTC

clone size: NA
D gene: TRBD1
V gene: TRBV2
J gene: TRBJ2-2
CDR3 protein: CASGNLGTGTGELFF
CDR3 DNA: TGTGCCAGCGGCAATTTGGGGACAGGCACCGGGGAGCTGTTTTTT

clone size: NA
D gene: NA
V gene: TRBV7-2
J gene: TRBJ1-1
CDR3 protein: CASSLAGPREAFF
CDR3 DNA: TGTGCCAGCAGCTTAGCAGGTCCGAGGGAAGCTTTCTTT

clone size: NA
D gene: NA
V gene: TRBV27
J gene: TRBJ1-1
CDR3 protein: CASSLGTETTEAFF
CDR3 DNA: TGTGCCAGCAGTTTAGGGACTGAAACAACTGAAGCTTTCTTT

clone size: NA
D gene: TRBD2
V gene: TRBV9
J gene: TRBJ2-1
CDR3 protein: CASSGGGTYNEQFF
CDR3 DNA: TGTGCCAGCAGCGGCGGGGGGACGTACAATGAGCAGTTCTTC

clone size: NA
D gene: NA
V gene: TRBV7-3
J gene: TRBJ2-7
CDR3 protein: CASSILGATDRPSIYEQYF
CDR3 DNA: TGTGCCAGCAGCATCCTGGGGGCCACCGACAGACCCTCAATCTACGAGCAGTACTTC

clone size: NA
D gene: NA
V gene: TRBV5-6
J gene: TRBJ2-3
CDR3 protein: CASSLRQGTDTQYF
CDR3 DNA: TGTGCCAGCAGCTTGAGGCAGGGGACAGATACGCAGTATTTT

clone size: NA
D gene: TRBD1
V gene: TRBV19
J gene: TRBJ1-5
CDR3 protein: CASSILGTVLNQPQHF
CDR3 DNA: TGTGCCAGTAGTATACTCGGGACAGTCCTTAATCAGCCCCAGCATTTT

clone size: few
D gene: TRBD1
V gene: TRBV7-2
J gene: TRBJ2-2
CDR3 protein: CASSPAGTENTGELFF
CDR3 DNA: TGTGCCAGCAGCCCGGCCGGGACAGAGAACACCGGGGAGCTGTTTTTT

clone size: NA
D gene: TRBD2
V gene: TRBV30
J gene: TRBJ2-1
CDR3 protein: CAWEREGRSLWQFF
CDR3 DNA: TGTGCCTGGGAGCGGGAGGGCCGTTCTCTCTGGCAGTTCTTC

clone size: NA
D gene: NA
V gene: TRBV7-2
J gene: TRBJ1-2
CDR3 protein: CASSLAGTSTGYTF
CDR3 DNA: TGTGCCAGCAGCTTAGCAGGGACATCGACTGGCTACACCTTC

clone size: NA
D gene: NA
V gene: TRBV7-8
J gene: TRBJ2-7
CDR3 protein: CASSQGRESEQYF
CDR3 DNA: TGTGCCAGCAGCCAGGGGCGGGAGAGCGAGCAGTACTTC

clone size: NA
D gene: TRBD1
V gene: TRBV6-4
J gene: TRBJ1-5
CDR3 protein: CASSEGGKRNQPQHF
CDR3 DNA: TGTGCCAGCAGTGAAGGGGGCAAGAGAAATCAGCCCCAGCATTTT

clone size: NA
D gene: TRBD2
V gene: TRBV19
J gene: TRBJ2-5
CDR3 protein: CASSMSGGETQYF
CDR3 DNA: TGTGCCAGTAGTATGAGCGGGGGGGAGACCCAGTACTTC

clone size: NA
D gene: NA
V gene: TRBV19
J gene: TRBJ2-4
CDR3 protein: CASSATRFDIQYF
CDR3 DNA: TGTGCCAGTAGTGCCACTAGATTTGACATTCAGTACTTC

clone size: NA
D gene: NA
V gene: TRBV28
J gene: TRBJ2-7
CDR3 protein: CASISGYEQYF
CDR3 DNA: TGTGCCAGCATATCGGGCTACGAGCAGTACTTC

clone size: NA
D gene: TRBD2
V gene: TRBV29-1
J gene: TRBJ2-2
CDR3 protein: CSVSGTSENTGELFF
CDR3 DNA: TGCAGCGTGTCCGGGACTAGCGAGAACACCGGGGAGCTGTTTTTT

clone size: NA
D gene: NA
V gene: TRBV4-2
J gene: TRBJ1-5
CDR3 protein: CASSQERGQGDQPQHF
CDR3 DNA: TGTGCCAGCAGCCAAGAGCGGGGGCAAGGGGATCAGCCCCAGCATTTT

clone size: few
D gene: TRBD1
V gene: TRBV6-5
J gene: TRBJ1-4
CDR3 protein: CASRPTGRDEKLFF
CDR3 DNA: TGTGCCAGCAGACCGACAGGGCGGGATGAAAAACTGTTTTTT